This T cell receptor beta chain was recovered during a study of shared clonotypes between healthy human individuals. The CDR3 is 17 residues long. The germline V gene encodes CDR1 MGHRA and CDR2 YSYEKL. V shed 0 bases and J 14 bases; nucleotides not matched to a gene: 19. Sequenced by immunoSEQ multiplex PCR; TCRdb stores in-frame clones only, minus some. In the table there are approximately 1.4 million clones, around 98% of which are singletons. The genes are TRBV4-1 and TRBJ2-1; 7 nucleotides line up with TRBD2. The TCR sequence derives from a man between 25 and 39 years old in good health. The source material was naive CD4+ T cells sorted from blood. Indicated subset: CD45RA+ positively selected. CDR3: CASSQDSRVRDYPWEFF. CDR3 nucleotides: TGCGCCAGCAGCCAAGATAGTAGGGTCCGGGACTACCCTTGGGAGTTCTTC.